The 31 T cell receptor beta chains presented below share a single source sample, sequenced in a study of early T cells in non-severe SARS-CoV-2 infection. TCRdb re-called the 5' RACE reads with MiXCR, one entry per CDR3 protein. The table shows fewer than 65,000 distinct CDR3 sequences, with 5.9% occurring only once. The sequences come from whole blood, collected at baseline. The receptor source for this set is an adult who was a healthcare worker with PCR-confirmed SARS-CoV-2 infection or an uninfected control (not recorded which).

A few counts support this clonotype. The gene calls are TRBV7-2 and TRBJ2-7; D is perhaps TRBD1 or TRBD2 (5 bases each). The CDR3 spans 15 residues. Deletions cut 1 base from V and 3 bases from J, with 13 bases between. CDR1 is SGHTA, CDR2 FQGNSA, per germline. The CDR3 coding sequence is TGTGCCAGCAGCTTAGGGATCGGGACGGACTACGAGCAGTACTTC. Amino acids: CASSLGIGTDYEQYF.

This clonotype was counted a few times. This chain links TRBV2 with TRBJ2-3; TRBD2 matches 9 bases. The CDR3 runs to 15 residues. CDR1 is SNHLY, CDR2 FYNNEI, per germline. Trimming cost V 5 bases and J 3 bases; bases outside gene matches: 6. CDR3 protein: CASSYSGRATDTQYF. The CDR3 DNA reads TGTGCCAGCAGTTATAGCGGGAGAGCTACAGATACGCAGTATTTT. The whole variable domain, filled in from reference TRBV2 and TRBJ2-3, reads EPEVTQTPSHQVTQMGQEVILRCVPISNHLYFYWYRQILGQKVEFLVSFYNNEISEKSEIFDDQFSVERPDGSNFTLKIRSTKLEDSAMYFCASSYSGRATDTQYFGPGTRLTVL.

Many counts were recorded for this clonotype. The chain uses TRBV7-9 and TRBJ2-1; D is perhaps TRBD1 (5 bases). The CDR3 is 16 residues long. CDR1 SEHNR and CDR2 FQNEAQ come from the germline V gene (reference sequence). V lost 3 bases and J lost 7, with 19 bases in between. CDR3 in amino acids: CASSFGVKGVGNEQFF. CDR3 DNA: TGTGCCAGCAGCTTTGGGGTAAAAGGGGTTGGGAATGAGCAGTTCTTC.

This clonotype was detected only a few times. J is TRBJ1-2 and V is TRBV12-3 or TRBV12-4; D might be TRBD1 (6 bases). There are 13 residues in the CDR3. Trimming stripped 5 bases from V and 3 bases from J, with 10 bases between. CDR3 loop: CASSPGAYYGYTF. The CDR3 DNA follows: TGTGCCAGCAGTCCAGGGGCCTACTATGGCTACACCTTC.

This clonotype appeared a few times. The chain carries TRBV7-6 and TRBJ2-3; 8 bases are a match to TRBD2. The CDR3 contains 13 residues. V shed 5 bases and J 3 bases; nucleotides not matched to a gene: 1. In germline, CDR1 is SGHVS, CDR2 FNYEAQ. The CDR3: CASSTGGTDTQYF. Here the CDR3 DNA reads TGTGCCAGCAGCACGGGAGGGACAGATACGCAGTATTTT. Using reference TRBV7-6 and TRBJ2-3 for the parts outside the CDR3, the full variable domain is GAGVSQSPRYKVTKRGQDVALRCDPISGHVSLYWYRQALGQGPEFLTYFNYEAQQDKSGLPNDRFSAERPEGSISTLTIQRTEQRDSAMYRCASSTGGTDTQYFGPGTRLTVL.

This clonotype has ten or more counts. This sequence joins TRBV4-2 and TRBJ2-7, with D maybe TRBD2 (5 bases). The V end was cut by 0 bases, the J end by 0 bases, with 9 bases between. This CDR3 comprises 15 residues. Germline V gene lookup returns CDR1 LGHNA and CDR2 YNFKEQ. The CDR3 reads CASSQDQRPSYEQYF. CDR3 DNA: TGTGCCAGCAGCCAAGATCAGCGGCCCTCCTACGAGCAGTACTTC.

This clonotype was observed at least ten times. V gene TRBV2 combines with J gene TRBJ1-6; D is ambiguous. CDR1 and CDR2 from the germline V gene are SNHLY and FYNNEI. The V and J ends lost 3 bases and 0 bases respectively, with 9 bases between them. This CDR3 is built from 16 residues. CDR3 sequence: CASSDSGSSYNSPLHF. Written as DNA, the CDR3 is TGTGCCAGCAGTGACTCCGGGAGCTCCTATAATTCACCCCTCCACTTT. Combining the CDR3 with reference TRBV2 and TRBJ1-6 gives the whole variable domain EPEVTQTPSHQVTQMGQEVILRCVPISNHLYFYWYRQILGQKVEFLVSFYNNEISEKSEIFDDQFSVERPDGSNFTLKIRSTKLEDSAMYFCASSDSGSSYNSPLHFGNGTRLTVT.

Many counts were recorded for this clonotype. The J gene is TRBJ2-1, the V gene TRBV29-1; no clear D gene. The CDR3 is made up of 13 amino acids. Germline-derived CDR1 and CDR2 are SQVTM and ANQGSEA. The germline V and J ends were trimmed by 3 bases and 2 bases, with 8 bases remaining between them. CDR3 coding DNA: TGCAGCGTTGACAAACAAACCTACAATGAGCAGTTCTTC. Protein sequence: CSVDKQTYNEQFF.

The gene calls are TRBV28 and TRBJ1-2; D not certain. The CDR3 runs 15 residues. CDR1 and CDR2 (germline): MDHEN, SYDVKM. V was clipped by 1 base and J by 6 bases, with 15 bases between them. The CDR3 loop is CASSLSGRYADGYTF. The CDR3 nucleotides are TGTGCCAGCAGTTTATCAGGCAGATATGCTGATGGCTACACCTTC.

This clonotype was picked up many times. The chain recombines TRBV6-4 with TRBJ2-4, with D possibly matching TRBD2 (5 bases). Trimming took 9 bases from V and 2 from J, leaving 14 bases between them. The CDR3 has 14 amino acids. CDR1 is MRHNA, CDR2 SNTAGT, per germline. This CDR3 reads CARKLGTSKNIQYF. The CDR3, as DNA: TGTGCCAGGAAACTAGGAACCTCCAAAAACATTCAGTACTTC.

The V and J genes are TRBV29-1 and TRBJ2-2; the D gene could be TRBD1 or TRBD2 (5 bases each). The germline V gene encodes CDR1 SQVTM and CDR2 ANQGSEA. Trimming pared 3 bases from V and 6 bases from J, leaving 8 bases between. There are 12 residues in the CDR3. The DNA for the CDR3 is TGCAGCGTTGATGTGGGGGCCGGGGAGCTGTTTTTT. This gives the protein CSVDVGAGELFF.

This clonotype appeared many times. The chain recombines TRBV3-1 with TRBJ2-7; TRBD1 matches 7 bases. Trimming at V came to 4 bases and at J to 7 bases, leaving 13 bases not matched to a gene. Germline V gene sequence: CDR1 LGHDT, CDR2 YNNKEL (reference sequence). The CDR3 has 15 residues. CDR3 loop: CASSPTTGMGAEQYF. The CDR3 DNA reads as TGTGCCAGCAGCCCTACGACAGGGATGGGTGCGGAGCAGTACTTC.

This clonotype has at least ten counts. The CDR3 sequence is CASSLTSDNEQFF. The CDR3 coding sequence is TGTGCCAGCAGCCTAACTAGCGACAATGAGCAGTTCTTC. The rearrangement joins TRBV7-9 to TRBJ2-1; TRBD2 matches at 7 bases. The CDR3 has 13 amino acids. V lost 5 bases to trimming and J lost 5 bases; unmatched junction nucleotides: 3. The germline V gene has CDR1 SEHNR and CDR2 FQNEAQ (reference sequence).

This clonotype has ten or more counts. J is TRBJ1-1 and V is TRBV28; no definite D call. The V end was cut by 8 bases, the J end by 1 base, with 11 bases between. The CDR3 length is 13 residues. Looked up from germline, CDR1 is MDHEN and CDR2 is SYDVKM. CDR3 nucleotides: TGTGCCAGCTTAGGTCTCTGGAACACTGAAGCTTTCTTT. It encodes CASLGLWNTEAFF.

The sample holds many counts of this clonotype. The V call is TRBV7-2, the J call TRBJ2-3; D might be TRBD1 or TRBD2, each matching 5 bases. CDR3 length equals 14 residues. Germline assignment: CDR1 SGHTA and CDR2 FQGNSA. Trimming cost V 0 bases and J 8 bases, with 12 bases left between them. The CDR3 loop reads CASSLASGTSTQYF. The DNA of the CDR3 is TGTGCCAGCAGCTTAGCGTCGGGGACGAGTACGCAGTATTTT.

The genes are TRBV20-1 and TRBJ2-3, with D unclear. The CDR3 covers 14 residues. The ends were cut back, 8 bases at V and 1 base at J, with 16 bases in the middle. Per the germline V gene, CDR1 is DFQATT and CDR2 is SNEGSKA (reference sequence). The CDR3 loop is CSCELGPGTDTQYF. Here the CDR3 DNA reads TGCAGTTGTGAATTAGGTCCCGGCACAGATACGCAGTATTTT.

V is TRBV27 and J is TRBJ2-2; 12 bases line up with TRBD2. The CDR3 sequence is 14 residues long. The J segment lost 8 bases and the V segment lost 6 bases, leaving 4 bases of the junction unmatched. Germline V lookup: CDR1 MNHEY, CDR2 SMNVEV (reference sequence). The CDR3 sequence: CASRLAGGSGELFF. The CDR3 DNA reads TGTGCCAGCAGACTAGCGGGAGGTTCGGGGGAGCTGTTTTTT.

The sample holds many counts of this clonotype. This chain links TRBV19 with TRBJ1-1; no definite D call. The V and J ends lost 6 bases and 0 bases respectively, with 14 bases between them. The CDR3 covers 15 residues. Per the germline V gene, CDR1 is LNHDA and CDR2 is SQIVND (reference sequence). For the CDR3, the DNA is TGTGCCAGTAGCCCCTTTTCTGGGGTGAACACTGAAGCTTTCTTT. Amino acid sequence: CASSPFSGVNTEAFF.

V usage is TRBV18 and J usage is TRBJ2-6; no clear D. The CDR3 totals 14 residues. Trimming pared 6 bases from V and 0 bases from J, leaving 6 bases between. The germline V gene has CDR1 KGHSH and CDR2 LQKENI. CDR3 residues: CASSPTSGANVLTF. CDR3 nucleotides: TGTGCCAGCTCGCCAACCTCTGGGGCCAACGTCCTGACTTTC.

This clonotype occurred many times. The gene calls are TRBV6-1 and TRBJ2-1, with D maybe TRBD1 (5 bases). The length of the CDR3 is 13 residues. The V end lost 6 bases, the J end lost 8 bases, and 14 bases lay between the germline ends. The germline gives CDR1 MNHNS, CDR2 SASEGT. This chain's CDR3 is CASRKTGSDEQFF. CDR3 coding DNA: TGTGCCAGCAGAAAAACAGGATCCGATGAGCAGTTCTTC.

This clonotype was picked up many times. This chain joins TRBV6-2 or TRBV6-3 and TRBJ2-1; 10 positions agree with TRBD2. V was pared by 5 bases and J by 3 bases, with 10 bases of the junction left unmatched. The CDR3 length is 17 residues. Germline lookup yields CDR1 MNHEY and CDR2 SVGEGT. This CDR3 reads CASSALTSGNVYNEQFF. CDR3 DNA: TGTGCCAGCAGTGCCCTAACTAGCGGGAACGTCTACAATGAGCAGTTCTTC.

The chain joins TRBV29-1 to TRBJ1-1, with TRBD1 matching 9 bases. The germline gives CDR1 SQVTM, CDR2 ANQGSEA. J was trimmed by 11 bases and V by 8 bases; bases with no gene match: 15. The CDR3 runs to 13 residues. The CDR3 nucleotides are TGCAGCTCACAGAGACAGGGGGAAGGGGACGCTTTCTTT. This codes for CSSQRQGEGDAFF.

This chain links TRBV20-1 with TRBJ2-1; 8 bases fit TRBD2. The CDR3 has 14 amino acids. Germline CDR1 DFQATT, CDR2 SNEGSKA (reference sequence). The junction had 13 bases not matched to a gene; V was cut back by 7 bases and J by 8 bases. DNA of the CDR3: TGCAGTGAAGTTGGAACGGGAGGGAGCTATGAGCAGTTCTTC. It specifies CSEVGTGGSYEQFF.

The chain is built from TRBV20-1 and TRBJ2-1, with TRBD2 matching over 11 bases. The CDR3 is 16 residues long. The germline CDR1 and CDR2 sequences are DFQATT and SNEGSKA (reference sequence). V gave up 3 bases and J gave up 6 bases; unmatched junction bases: 10. CDR3 nucleotide sequence: TGCAGTGCTAGGGACCTTAGCGGGAGGGCCCTCAATGAGCAGTTCTTC. Its translation is CSARDLSGRALNEQFF.

This clonotype was picked up many times. This sequence joins TRBV29-1 and TRBJ2-3, with 8 bases that match TRBD2. The germline V gene encodes CDR1 SQVTM and CDR2 ANQGSEA. Trimming removed 1 base from V and 4 bases from J; junction bases left unmatched: 13. The CDR3 spans 17 residues. The CDR3 DNA sequence: TGCAGCGTTGAAGGGGACGCGGGAGGCCCCCGGGCAGATACGCAGTATTTT. Its translation: CSVEGDAGGPRADTQYF.

V and J are TRBV4-2 and TRBJ1-4; no clear D gene. The CDR3 loop spans 16 amino acids. V was shortened by 1 base and J by 8 bases, with 17 bases between the two germline ends. Germline V gene data show CDR1 as LGHNA and CDR2 as YNFKEQ. The CDR3: CASSQVRRSGGEKLFF. For the CDR3, the DNA is TGTGCCAGCAGCCAAGTCAGAAGATCAGGCGGAGAAAAACTGTTTTTT.

This clonotype has only a few counts. This chain joins TRBV21-1 and TRBJ1-1. TRBV21-1 is a recognized pseudogene. There are 16 residues in the CDR3. CDR3 nucleotides: TGTGCCAGCAGCATCCCTCCTTTGGGGGTTGACACTGAAGCTTTCTTT. Translated: CASSIPPLGVDTEAFF.

This clonotype was seen ten or more times. This chain connects TRBV7-6 to TRBJ2-7; 8 nucleotides match TRBD2. Germline V CDR1 and CDR2: SGHVS, FNYEAQ. V trimming: 8 bases; J trimming: 2 bases; junction bases outside the gene matches: 5. The CDR3 covers 13 residues. The CDR3 region has the DNA TGTGCCAGCGGGTCGGGAGGGCCCTACGAGCAGTACTTC. This gives the protein CASGSGGPYEQYF. Variable domain in full (rest from reference TRBV7-6 and TRBJ2-7): GAGVSQSPRYKVTKRGQDVALRCDPISGHVSLYWYRQALGQGPEFLTYFNYEAQQDKSGLPNDRFSAERPEGSISTLTIQRTEQRDSAMYRCASGSGGPYEQYFGPGTRLTVT.

Within the sample, this clonotype is medium-sized (0.01 to 0.1%). The DNA for the CDR3 is TGTGCCAGCAGTGAACGGGATGGTAGCCGGCTGCCCTACGAGCAGTACTTC. It is translated as CASSERDGSRLPYEQYF. This sequence joins TRBV25-1 and TRBJ2-7, with D possibly TRBD2 on 5 matching bases. The CDR3 spans 17 residues. CDR1 and CDR2 from the germline V gene are MGHDK and SYGVNS. Trimming pared 2 bases from V and 2 bases from J, leaving 19 bases between.

This clonotype was counted ten times or more. The junction shows a germline mismatch at one end, possibly a read error. The J gene is TRBJ2-7, the V gene TRBV5-4; D is possibly TRBD2 (5 bases). The CDR3 is made up of 12 amino acids. Germline-derived CDR1 and CDR2 are SGHNT and YYREEE (reference sequence). This chain's CDR3 is CASSLDLGLRNF. CDR3 DNA: TGTGCCAGCAGCCTGGACTTAGGGTTAAGGAACTTC. Full variable domain (rest looked up from reference TRBV5-4 and TRBJ2-7): ETGVTQSPTHLIKTRGQQVTLRCSSQSGHNTVSWYQQALGQGPQFIFQYYREEENGRGNFPPRFSGLQFPNYSSELNVNALELDDSALYLCASSLDLGLRNFGPGTRLTVT.

This clonotype came up a few times. The rearrangement links TRBV6-5 to TRBJ2-7; D is possibly TRBD2 (6 bases). Germline loops: CDR1 MNHEY, CDR2 SVGAGI. The CDR3 sequence is 13 residues long. The ends were cut back, 5 bases at V and 4 bases at J, with 12 bases in the middle. As DNA, the CDR3 is TGTGCCAGCAGTCGGGCGGGGAATTACGAGCAGTACTTC. Its translation: CASSRAGNYEQYF.